A single sample gave rise to the 7 T cell receptor beta chains below, sequenced in a study of cytomegalovirus exposure and HLA in healthy donors. PCR used 60 Vbeta primers and 13 Jbeta primers. The table came from immunoSEQ multiplex PCR; TCRdb's copy has only in-frame clones and leaves some out. The repertoire includes some 150,000 clones, roughly three quarters of them detected once, and roughly 1.6% sits in the top ten. Source material: PBMCs. The receptor source for this set is a woman in her 40s in good health and CMV-seronegative.

The gene calls are TRBV19 and TRBJ2-3, with D maybe TRBD2 (6 bases). CDR3 size: 17 residues. The V gene lost 2 bases and the J gene lost 6 bases, with 21 bases spanning the gap. The germline gives CDR1 LNHDA, CDR2 SQIVND (reference sequence). CDR3 in DNA: TGTGCCAGTAGTATATTTGGGCGAGATGGGGCGGGGGATACGCAGTATTTT. Amino acids: CASSIFGRDGAGDTQYF.

The rearrangement uses TRBV5-4 and TRBJ1-1; a weak D match, TRBD1 (5 bases). CDR3 size: 14 residues. Germline assignment: CDR1 SGHNT and CDR2 YYREEE (reference sequence). Trimming stripped 2 bases from V and 5 bases from J, with 13 bases between. CDR3 DNA: TGTGCCAGCAGCTTCGCCGGGGGTGGAACTGAAGCTTTCTTT. It is translated as CASSFAGGGTEAFF.

The J gene is TRBJ1-1, the V gene TRBV4-1; the match to TRBD1 covers 7 bases. The CDR3 contains 14 residues. CDR1 MGHRA and CDR2 YSYEKL come from the germline V gene. The ends lost 3 bases at V and 4 bases at J; junction bases unmatched: 5. The CDR3, as DNA: TGCGCCAGCAGCCAGCCGGACAGGAGCACTGAAGCTTTCTTT. Its translation: CASSQPDRSTEAFF.

The CDR3 DNA is TGCGCCAGCAGCAAATCGGACATTCGGAAGAACACCGGGGAGCTGTTTTTT. This translates into CASSKSDIRKNTGELFF. The chain couples TRBV5-1 to TRBJ2-2, with D maybe TRBD1 (5 bases). Per the germline V gene, CDR1 is SGHRS and CDR2 is YFSETQ. The CDR3 is 17 amino acids. Trimming left V 4 bases short and J 1 base short, with 17 bases between.

CDR3 loop: CASSLPSLTSGGPTDTQYF. CDR3 nucleotide sequence: TGTGCCAGCAGCTTACCCTCGCTGACTAGCGGGGGGCCCACAGATACGCAGTATTTT. This chain connects TRBV5-6 to TRBJ2-3; TRBD2 aligns across 13 bases. V dropped 2 bases and J dropped 2; count of bases not matched to a gene: 11. Germline CDR1 and CDR2: SGHDT and YYEEEE. The CDR3 covers 19 residues.

The rearrangement joins TRBV7-9 to TRBJ2-1; the match to TRBD2 covers 9 bases. The length of the CDR3 is 17 residues. Germline V gene sequence: CDR1 SEHNR, CDR2 FQNEAQ (reference sequence). The V gene end was trimmed by 4 bases and the J gene end by 8 bases; junction bases not matched to a gene: 15. In DNA form, the CDR3 reads TGTGCCAGCAGCTCCCCCCGGGAGCGGGAGGTTTATGATGAGCAGTTCTTC. It codes for CASSSPREREVYDEQFF.

The chain joins TRBV28 to TRBJ2-5; TRBD2 is a possible D gene (6 bases). Per the germline V gene, CDR1 is MDHEN and CDR2 is SYDVKM. This CDR3 is 16 amino acids long. Trimming shortened V by 3 bases and J by 2 bases, and 16 bases separated the two germline ends. The CDR3 region has the DNA TGTGCCAGCAGTTTTCATCCTCTTGGGGGGCAAGAGACCCAGTACTTC. Amino acids: CASSFHPLGGQETQYF.